This T cell receptor beta chain appears in the sequencing data of a study of blood T cell repertoires in COVID-19. Study in general: In each case, the material was cDNA or gDNA derived from T cells, B-cell-depleted T cells, or PBMCs.

The CDR3 covers 14 residues. In germline, CDR1 is SGHRS, CDR2 YFSETQ. Trimming left V 5 bases short and J 0 bases short, with 11 bases between. The repertoire was sequenced with immunoSEQ multiplex PCR; TCRdb's copy has only in-frame clones and lacks some. The sample yields some 170,000 clones, approximately 88% seen once. The chain employs TRBV5-1 and TRBJ1-1, with D uncertain. The clonotype comes from a woman aged 80 or over with active or convalescent COVID-19. Sequencing input: peripheral blood. CDR3 residues: CASRENTMNTEAFF. For the CDR3, the DNA is TGCGCCAGCAGGGAGAATACCATGAACACTGAAGCTTTCTTT.